Sequencing of this T cell receptor beta chain was carried out in a study of OX40 agonist ivuxolimab in advanced cancers. The overall study: Hepatocellular carcinoma, melanoma, renal cell or head and neck cancer affected the dose-escalation patients. Enrollees could have had prior anti-PD-1, anti-PD-L1 or anti-CTLA-4 therapy, which about 40% had received. Notes on the study in general: Antigens targeted by the expanded peripheral T cells were not determined. On average, a greater number of expanded clones characterised CD8+ T cells relative to CD4+.

Profiling relied on immunoSEQ multiplex PCR, and the TCRdb table lists in-frame clones only, not all of them. The table lists tens of thousands of clones, around 92% of them singletons. Comment on this clone: Its antigen is not identified.

V lost 4 bases to trimming and J lost 4 bases, with 8 bases between them. Germline CDR1 and CDR2: SNHLY and FYNNEI. The CDR3 covers 12 residues. This sequence was found in an adult with an advanced solid tumor such as melanoma, head and neck, liver or kidney cancer. The sample was CD4+ or CD8+ T cells sorted from blood, taken in a trial of the OX40 agonist ivuxolimab. The chain is built from TRBV2 and TRBJ2-7, with a weak D call TRBD1 (5 bases). CDR3 amino acids: CASSGAGYEQYF. The CDR3 DNA sequence: TGTGCCAGCAGTGGAGCAGGGTACGAGCAGTACTTC.